The entry below gives a single T cell receptor (beta chain) sequence along with its context. The sample originates from a study of blood T cells in healthy people across ages. Together with a sample-barcoded 5' primer, a J-beta primer mix was included in a second PCR lasting about 7 to 11 cycles. TCRdb re-analysed the 5' RACE reads in MiXCR, keeping a single row per CDR3 protein. The table includes some 800,000 distinct CDR3 sequences, around 45% detected once. Trimming stripped 4 bases from V and 4 bases from J, with 13 bases between. The germline V gene encodes CDR1 MNHEY and CDR2 SVGAGI. CDR3 length: 15 residues.

This receptor was obtained from a man in his 60s in good health. What was sequenced was blood. The chain couples TRBV6-5 to TRBJ2-2; a weak D match, TRBD1 (5 bases). The CDR3, as DNA: TGTGCCAGCAGTTGGGGTCAGGGTGGCACCGGGGAGCTGTTTTTT. Translating it yields CASSWGQGGTGELFF.